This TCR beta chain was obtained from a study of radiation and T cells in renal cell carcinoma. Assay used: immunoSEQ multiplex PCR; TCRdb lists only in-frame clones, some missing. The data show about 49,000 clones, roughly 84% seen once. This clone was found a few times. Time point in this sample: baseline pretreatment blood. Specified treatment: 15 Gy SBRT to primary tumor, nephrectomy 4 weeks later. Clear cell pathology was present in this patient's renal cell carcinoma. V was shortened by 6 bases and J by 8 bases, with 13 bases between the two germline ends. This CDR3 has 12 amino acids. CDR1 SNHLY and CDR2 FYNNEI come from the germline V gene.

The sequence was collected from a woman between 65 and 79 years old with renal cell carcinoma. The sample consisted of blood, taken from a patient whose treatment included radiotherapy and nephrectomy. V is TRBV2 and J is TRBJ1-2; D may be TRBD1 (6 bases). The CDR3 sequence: CASRDRESGYTF. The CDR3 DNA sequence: TGTGCCAGCAGGGACAGAGAGAGCGGCTACACCTTC.